The subject of this entry is one TCR beta chain. This entry belongs to a study of blood T cell repertoires in COVID-19. As for the study in general: Donors in the United States, Italy and Spain gave samples during acute or convalescent COVID-19. The analysed material was cDNA or gDNA that came from T cells, B-cell-depleted T cells, or PBMCs.

TCRdb's table, derived via immunoSEQ multiplex PCR, lists solely in-frame clones and lacks some. The data show some 110,000 clones, 83% seen once. The CDR3 is 16 residues long. Germline CDR1 SGDLS, CDR2 YYNGEE. Trimming stripped 0 bases from V and 1 base from J, with 12 bases between. This sequence originates from a man aged 25 to 45 with acute or convalescent COVID-19. The chain links TRBV9 to TRBJ2-3; TRBD2 might be the D (6 bases). The sample comprised peripheral blood. This CDR3 reads CASSVGVGEGTDTQYF. In DNA, the CDR3 is TGTGCCAGCAGCGTAGGAGTAGGGGAGGGCACAGATACGCAGTATTTT. The entire variable domain, with the rest obtained from reference TRBV9 and TRBJ2-3, is as follows: DSGVTQTPKHLITATGQRVTLRCSPRSGDLSVYWYQQSLDQGLQFLIQYYNGEERAKGNILERFSAQQFPDLHSELNLSSLELGDSALYFCASSVGVGEGTDTQYFGPGTRLTVL.